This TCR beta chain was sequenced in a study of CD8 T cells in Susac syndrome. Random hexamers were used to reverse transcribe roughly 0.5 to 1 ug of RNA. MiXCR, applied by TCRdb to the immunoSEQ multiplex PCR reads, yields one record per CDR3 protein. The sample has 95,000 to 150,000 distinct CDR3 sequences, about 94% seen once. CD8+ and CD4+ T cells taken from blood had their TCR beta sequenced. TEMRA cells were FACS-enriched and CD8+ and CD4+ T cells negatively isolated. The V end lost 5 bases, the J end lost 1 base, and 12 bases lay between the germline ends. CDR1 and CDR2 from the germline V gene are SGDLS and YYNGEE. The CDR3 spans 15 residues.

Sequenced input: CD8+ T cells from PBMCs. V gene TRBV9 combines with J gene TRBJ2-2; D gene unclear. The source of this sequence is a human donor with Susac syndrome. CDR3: CASRTQERNTGELFF. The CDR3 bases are TGTGCCAGCAGGACGCAGGAGAGGAACACCGGGGAGCTGTTTTTT.